A selection of T cell receptor beta chains follows, all from one sample in a study of neurological immune-mediated disorders. TCRdb redid the calling of the 5' RACE reads with MiXCR, one entry per CDR3 protein. The sample records some 32,000 distinct CDR3 sequences, roughly 15% being singletons. The sample taken for sequencing was PBMCs. The receptors shown here come from a man in his 70s in good health. The CDR3 runs from the conserved cysteine through the conserved F or W.

j_gene	v_gene	CDR3aa
TRBJ2-7	TRBV20-1	CSAQRGASYEQYF
TRBJ2-5	TRBV5-1	CASSSSGTSGAYQETQYF
TRBJ2-3	TRBV29-1	CSVGWDRGQGDTQYF
TRBJ2-3	TRBV12-3/TRBV12-4	CASLPGDTDTQYF
TRBJ2-4	TRBV20-1	CSARGPVESIQYF
TRBJ2-2	TRBV27	CASRLGRNTGELFF
TRBJ1-6	TRBV7-2	CASSRQGRSPLHF
TRBJ2-1	TRBV24-1	CATSDYSYNEQFF
TRBJ2-7	TRBV20-1	CSASVGAPLYEQYF
TRBJ2-7	TRBV20-1	CSARLAGASYEQYF
TRBJ2-7	TRBV9	CASSVGVRWYEQYF
TRBJ1-1	TRBV4-2	CASSQVGLMNTEAFF
TRBJ2-3	TRBV20-1	CSADQYTDTQYF
TRBJ1-5	TRBV12-3/TRBV12-4	CAWPSQPQHF
TRBJ1-1	TRBV14	CASRLQGSTEAFF